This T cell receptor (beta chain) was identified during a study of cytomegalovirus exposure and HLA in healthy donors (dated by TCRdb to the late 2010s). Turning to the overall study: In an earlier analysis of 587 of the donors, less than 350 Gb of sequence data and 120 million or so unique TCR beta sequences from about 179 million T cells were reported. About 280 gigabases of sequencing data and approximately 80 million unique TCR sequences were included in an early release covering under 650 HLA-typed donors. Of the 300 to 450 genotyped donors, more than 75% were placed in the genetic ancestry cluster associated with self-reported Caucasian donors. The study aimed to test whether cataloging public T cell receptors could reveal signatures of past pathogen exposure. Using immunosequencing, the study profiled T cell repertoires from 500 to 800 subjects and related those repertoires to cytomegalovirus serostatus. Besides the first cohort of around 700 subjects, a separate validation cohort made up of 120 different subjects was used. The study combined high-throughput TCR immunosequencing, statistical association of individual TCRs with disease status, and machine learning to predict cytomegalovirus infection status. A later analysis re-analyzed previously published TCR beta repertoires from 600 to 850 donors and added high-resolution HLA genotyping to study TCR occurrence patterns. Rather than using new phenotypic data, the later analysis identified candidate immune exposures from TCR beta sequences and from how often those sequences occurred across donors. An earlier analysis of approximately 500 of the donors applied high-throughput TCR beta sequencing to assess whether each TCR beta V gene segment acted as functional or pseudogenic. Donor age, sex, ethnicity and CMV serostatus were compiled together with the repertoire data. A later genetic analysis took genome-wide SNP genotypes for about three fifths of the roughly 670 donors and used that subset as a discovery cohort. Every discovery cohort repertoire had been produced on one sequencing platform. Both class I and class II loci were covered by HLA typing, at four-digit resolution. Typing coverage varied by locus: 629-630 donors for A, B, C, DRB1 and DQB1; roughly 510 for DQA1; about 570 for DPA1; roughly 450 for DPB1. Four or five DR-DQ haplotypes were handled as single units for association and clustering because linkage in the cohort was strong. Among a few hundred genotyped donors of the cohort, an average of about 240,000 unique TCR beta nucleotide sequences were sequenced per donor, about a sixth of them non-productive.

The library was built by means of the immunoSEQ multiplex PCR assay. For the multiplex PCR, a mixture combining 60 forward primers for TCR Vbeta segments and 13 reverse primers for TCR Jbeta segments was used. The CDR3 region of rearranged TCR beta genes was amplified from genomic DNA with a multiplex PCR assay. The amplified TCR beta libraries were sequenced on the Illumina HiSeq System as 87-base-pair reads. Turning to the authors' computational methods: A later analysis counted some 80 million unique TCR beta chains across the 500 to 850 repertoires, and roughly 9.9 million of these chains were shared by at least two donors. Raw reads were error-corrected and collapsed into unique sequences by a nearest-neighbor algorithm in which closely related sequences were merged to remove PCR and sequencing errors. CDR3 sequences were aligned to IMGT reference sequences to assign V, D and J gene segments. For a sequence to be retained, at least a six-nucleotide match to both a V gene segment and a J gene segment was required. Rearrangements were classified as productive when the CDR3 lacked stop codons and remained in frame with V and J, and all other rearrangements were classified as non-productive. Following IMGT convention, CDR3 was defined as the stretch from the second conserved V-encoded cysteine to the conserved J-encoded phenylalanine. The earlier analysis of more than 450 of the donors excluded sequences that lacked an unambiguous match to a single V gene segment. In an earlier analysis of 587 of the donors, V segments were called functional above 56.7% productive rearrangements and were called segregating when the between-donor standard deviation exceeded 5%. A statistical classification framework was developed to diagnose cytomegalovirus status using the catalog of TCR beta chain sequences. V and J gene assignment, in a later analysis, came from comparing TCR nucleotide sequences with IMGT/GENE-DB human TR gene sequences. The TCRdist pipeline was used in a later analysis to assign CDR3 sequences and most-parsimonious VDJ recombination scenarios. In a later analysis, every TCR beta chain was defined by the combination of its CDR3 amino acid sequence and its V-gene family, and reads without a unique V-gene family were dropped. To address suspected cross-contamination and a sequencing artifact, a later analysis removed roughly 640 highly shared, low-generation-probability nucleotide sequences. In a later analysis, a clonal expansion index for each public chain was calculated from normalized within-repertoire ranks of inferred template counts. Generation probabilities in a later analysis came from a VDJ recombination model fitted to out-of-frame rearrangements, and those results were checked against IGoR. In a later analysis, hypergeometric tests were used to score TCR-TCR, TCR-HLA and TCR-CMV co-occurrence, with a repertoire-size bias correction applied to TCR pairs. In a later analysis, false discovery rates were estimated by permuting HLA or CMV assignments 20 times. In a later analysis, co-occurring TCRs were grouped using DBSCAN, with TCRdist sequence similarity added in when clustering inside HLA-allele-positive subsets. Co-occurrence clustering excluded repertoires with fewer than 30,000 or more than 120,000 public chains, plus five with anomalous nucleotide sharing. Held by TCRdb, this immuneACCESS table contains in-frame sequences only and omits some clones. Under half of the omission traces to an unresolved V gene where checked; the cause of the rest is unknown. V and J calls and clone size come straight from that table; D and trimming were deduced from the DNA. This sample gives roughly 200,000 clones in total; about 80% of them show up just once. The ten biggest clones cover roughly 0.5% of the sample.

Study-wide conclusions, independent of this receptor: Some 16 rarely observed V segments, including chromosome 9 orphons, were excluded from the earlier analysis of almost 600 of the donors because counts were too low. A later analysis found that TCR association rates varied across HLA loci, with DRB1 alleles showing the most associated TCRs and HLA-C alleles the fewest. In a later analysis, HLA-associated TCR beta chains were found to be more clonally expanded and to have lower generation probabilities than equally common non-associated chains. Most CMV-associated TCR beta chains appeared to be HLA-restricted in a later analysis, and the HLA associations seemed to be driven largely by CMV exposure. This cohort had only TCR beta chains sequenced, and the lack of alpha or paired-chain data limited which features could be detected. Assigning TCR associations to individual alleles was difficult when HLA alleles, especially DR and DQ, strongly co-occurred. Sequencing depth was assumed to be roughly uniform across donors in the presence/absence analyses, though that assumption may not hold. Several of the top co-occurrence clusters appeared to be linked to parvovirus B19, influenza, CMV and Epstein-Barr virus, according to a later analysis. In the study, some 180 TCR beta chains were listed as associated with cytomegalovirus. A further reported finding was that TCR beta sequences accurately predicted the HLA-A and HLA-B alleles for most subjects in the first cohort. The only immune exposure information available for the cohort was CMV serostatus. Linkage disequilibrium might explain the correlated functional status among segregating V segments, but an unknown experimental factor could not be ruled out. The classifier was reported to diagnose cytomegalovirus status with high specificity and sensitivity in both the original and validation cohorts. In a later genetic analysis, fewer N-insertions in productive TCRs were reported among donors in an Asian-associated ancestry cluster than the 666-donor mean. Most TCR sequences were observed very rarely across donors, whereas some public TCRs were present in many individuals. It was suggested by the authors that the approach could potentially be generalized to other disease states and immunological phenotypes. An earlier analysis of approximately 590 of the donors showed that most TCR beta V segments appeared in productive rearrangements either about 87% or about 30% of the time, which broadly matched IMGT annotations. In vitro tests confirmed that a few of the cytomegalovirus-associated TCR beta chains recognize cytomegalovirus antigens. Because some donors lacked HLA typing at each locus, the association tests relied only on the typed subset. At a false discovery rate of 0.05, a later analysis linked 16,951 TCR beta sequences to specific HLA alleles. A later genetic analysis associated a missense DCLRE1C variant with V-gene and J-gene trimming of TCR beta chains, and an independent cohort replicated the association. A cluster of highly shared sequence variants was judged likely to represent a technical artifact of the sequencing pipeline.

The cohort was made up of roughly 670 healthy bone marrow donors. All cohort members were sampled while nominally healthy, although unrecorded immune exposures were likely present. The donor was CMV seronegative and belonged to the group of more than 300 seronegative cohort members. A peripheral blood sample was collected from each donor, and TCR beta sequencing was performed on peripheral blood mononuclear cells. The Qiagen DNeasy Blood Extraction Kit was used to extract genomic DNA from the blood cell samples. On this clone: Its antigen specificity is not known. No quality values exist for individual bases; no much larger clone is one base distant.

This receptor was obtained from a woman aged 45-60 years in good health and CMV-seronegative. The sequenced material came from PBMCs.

The DNA is TGTGCCAGCAAGGGGGCTAACTATGGCTACACCTTC. Translated, it reads CASKGANYGYTF. In this chain, TRBV2 is recombined with TRBJ1-2; a tentative D call is TRBD1 (6 bases match). CDR1 SNHLY and CDR2 FYNNEI are derived from the germline V gene. A distance of 6 bases separates the germline ends of V and J, which lose 7 bases and 0 bases respectively. The CDR3 sequence holds 12 residues, the cysteine and phenylalanine included. Only CDR3 DNA remains: 36 bases, in frame from the first base.